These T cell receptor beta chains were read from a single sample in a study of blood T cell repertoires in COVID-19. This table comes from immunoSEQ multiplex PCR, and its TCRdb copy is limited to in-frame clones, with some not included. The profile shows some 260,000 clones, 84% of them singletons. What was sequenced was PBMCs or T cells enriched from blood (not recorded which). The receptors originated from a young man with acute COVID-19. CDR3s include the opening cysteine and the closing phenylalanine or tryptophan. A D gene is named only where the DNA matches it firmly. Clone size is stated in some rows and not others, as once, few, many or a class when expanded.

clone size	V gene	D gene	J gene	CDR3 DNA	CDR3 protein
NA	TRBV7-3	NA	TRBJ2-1	TGTGCCAGCAGCCTCTGGGGTAGCGCCAAAACCAATGAGCAGTTCTTC	CASSLWGSAKTNEQFF
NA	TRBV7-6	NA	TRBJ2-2	TGTGCCAGCAGCCCATTAACCGAGGGAGCGAACACCGGGGAGCTGTTTTTT	CASSPLTEGANTGELFF
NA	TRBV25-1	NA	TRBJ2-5	TGTGCCAGCAGTATCGGGACTTTTGAGCCAGAGACCCAGTACTTC	CASSIGTFEPETQYF
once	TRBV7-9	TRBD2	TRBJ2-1	TGTGCCAGCAGCTTCCCTAGCGGGAGGGCCTACAATGAGCAGTTCTTC	CASSFPSGRAYNEQFF
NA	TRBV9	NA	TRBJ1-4	TGTGCCAGCAGCAAAGTCGGGGAAAAACTGTTTTTT	CASSKVGEKLFF
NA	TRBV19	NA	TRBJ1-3	TGTGCCAGTAGTATAAATAGAAACACCATATATTTT	CASSINRNTIYF
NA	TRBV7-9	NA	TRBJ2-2	TGTGCCAGCAGCTTAGCGGGTAGCTCGTATCTTTCTGGGGAGCTGTTTTTT	CASSLAGSSYLSGELFF
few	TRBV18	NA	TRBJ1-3	TGTGCCAGCTCACCACCTATAGTCTCGGGAAACACCATATATTTT	CASSPPIVSGNTIYF
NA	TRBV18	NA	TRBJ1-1	TGTGCCAGCTCCCCGGCGGGACGGTCCGATTTCGGGGCTTTCTTT	CASSPAGRSDFGAFF
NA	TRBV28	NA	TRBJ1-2	TGTGCCAGCAGCGTGCTACTTTCTCTCGGGTATGGCTACACCTTC	CASSVLLSLGYGYTF
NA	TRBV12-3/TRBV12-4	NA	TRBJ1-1	TGTGCCAGCAGCCCGATGAGGACTGAAGCTTTCTTT	CASSPMRTEAFF
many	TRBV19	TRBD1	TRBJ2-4	TGTGCCAGTAGAGGGGTGGACAGGGGTTTATCCAAAAACATTCAGTACTTC	CASRGVDRGLSKNIQYF
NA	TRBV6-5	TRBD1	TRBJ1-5	TGTGCCAGCAGTTACGTCCAGGGGGCTGGTCAGCCCCAGCATTTT	CASSYVQGAGQPQHF
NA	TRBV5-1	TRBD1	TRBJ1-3	TGCGCCAGCAAGGCTCCAGGGGGCGCAAGTGGAAACACCATATATTTT	CASKAPGGASGNTIYF
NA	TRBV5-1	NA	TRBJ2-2	TGTGCCAGCAATGGGGGCGGCTCCACCGGGGAGCTGTTTTTT	CASNGGGSTGELFF
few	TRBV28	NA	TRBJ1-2	TGTGCCGCCGCCTTAGTCACGAACTATGGCTACACCTTC	CAAALVTNYGYTF
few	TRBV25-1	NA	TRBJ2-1	TGTGCCAGCAGTGAACCAAAAGGCACCGGGTCGATCAATGAGCAGTTCTTC	CASSEPKGTGSINEQFF
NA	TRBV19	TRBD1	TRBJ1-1	TGTGCCAGTAGTGTACTACCGGGACAGGGAGGCACTGAAGCTTTCTTT	CASSVLPGQGGTEAFF
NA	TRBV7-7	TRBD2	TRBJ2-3	TGTGCCAGCAGCTTAGTTCCGGGAGGTAGCACAGATACGCAGTATTTT	CASSLVPGGSTDTQYF
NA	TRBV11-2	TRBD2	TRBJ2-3	TGTGCCAGCAGCTTGGAGGGAGGGCCATCAGATACGCAGTATTTT	CASSLEGGPSDTQYF
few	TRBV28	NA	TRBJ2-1	TGTGCCAGCAGTTTATTATCCCGAGAGGATGAGCAGTTCTTC	CASSLLSREDEQFF
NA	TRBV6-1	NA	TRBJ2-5	TGTGCCAGCAGTGAAACGGCAGGGCGGGAGACCCAGTACTTC	CASSETAGRETQYF
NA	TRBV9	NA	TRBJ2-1	TGTGCCAGCAGGGCAGGGTATGGCTCCTACAATGAGCAGTTCTTC	CASRAGYGSYNEQFF
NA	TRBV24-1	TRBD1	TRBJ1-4	TGTGCCACCAGTGATCCGGACAGGGCGGGCGAAAAACTGTTTTTT	CATSDPDRAGEKLFF
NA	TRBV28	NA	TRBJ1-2	TGTGCCAGCAGCCCCGGGTCGGGAGGGCACTATGGCTACACCTTC	CASSPGSGGHYGYTF
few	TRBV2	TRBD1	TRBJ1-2	TGTGCCAGCAGCGGACAGGGGTTCGGCGGCTACACCTTC	CASSGQGFGGYTF
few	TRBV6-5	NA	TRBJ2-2	TGTGCCAGCAGTTTTAGCGACACCGGGGAGCTGTTTTTT	CASSFSDTGELFF
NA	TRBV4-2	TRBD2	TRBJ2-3	TGTGCCAGCAGCCAAATGGGCGGGAGGCCCACAGATACGCAGTATTTT	CASSQMGGRPTDTQYF
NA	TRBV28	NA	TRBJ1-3	TGTGCCAGCAGTTTCTTGTTTGGAACAGGGAGTGGAAACACCATATATTTT	CASSFLFGTGSGNTIYF
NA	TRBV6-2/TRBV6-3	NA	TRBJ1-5	TGTGCCAGCAGACCTACCGGGAATAGCAATCAGCCCCAGCATTTT	CASRPTGNSNQPQHF
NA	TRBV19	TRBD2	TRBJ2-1	TGTGCCAGTAGTAAACTAGCGGGGGGCCCCCAGGGCAATGAGCAGTTCTTC	CASSKLAGGPQGNEQFF
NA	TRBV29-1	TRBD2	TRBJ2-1	TGCAGTACTAGCGGATCTAGTGTCGGGTCCTACAATGAGCAGTTCTTC	CSTSGSSVGSYNEQFF
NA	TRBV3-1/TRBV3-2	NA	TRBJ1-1	TGTGCCAGCAGCCAAGATAGGGGCGCGGTAGCTTTCTTT	CASSQDRGAVAFF
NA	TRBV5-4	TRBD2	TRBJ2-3	TGTGCCAGCAGCTCAGGGACTAGCGGGAGGGGACGAGATACGCAGTATTTT	CASSSGTSGRGRDTQYF
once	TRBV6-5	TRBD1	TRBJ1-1	TGTGCCAGCAGCCCCACAGGGGGCGGTGCTTTCTTT	CASSPTGGGAFF
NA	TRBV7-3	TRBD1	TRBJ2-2	TGTGCCAGCAGCCGGACAGGGGCGAACACCGGGGAGCTGTTTTTT	CASSRTGANTGELFF
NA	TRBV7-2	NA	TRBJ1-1	TGTGCCAGCAGCTTACCTGAGGCCGAGTACACTGAAGCTTTCTTT	CASSLPEAEYTEAFF